The source of this T cell receptor (beta chain) is a study of T cell responses to AZD1222 COVID-19 vaccine. Study-level findings and limits: Donors, mostly white British, included more females; clonal diversity was possibly underestimated. Mapped onto spike, vaccine-associated CD4 TCRs spanned it and were dominant at 160-218 and 743-854. Compared with day 0, the breadth and depth of the Spike-specific TCR repertoire rose significantly after two doses of AZD1222. Repertoire sampling happened only post peak T cell response.

The protocol was immunoSEQ multiplex PCR, while the TCRdb copy is restricted to in-frame clones and leaves out a portion. Among 40,000 to 50,000 clones listed, around 80% were seen once. V shed 6 bases, J shed 15 bases, and the junction held 11 bases outside the gene matches. The CDR3 is 12 amino acids. Germline values: CDR1 SNHLY, CDR2 FYNNEI. As to this clone: As yet, its antigen is unknown.

The sample here was peripheral blood, taken 28 days after the second AZD1222 dose. The gene calls are TRBV2 and TRBJ2-1; 7 bases match TRBD1. This TCR came from an adult who received the AZD1222 COVID-19 vaccine. The CDR3 sequence is CASRHPTGVPFF. Here the CDR3 DNA reads TGTGCCAGCAGACACCCTACAGGGGTTCCGTTCTTC.